Listed here are 5 T cell receptor beta chains from one sample, sequenced in a study of blood T cell repertoires in COVID-19. Produced via immunoSEQ multiplex PCR; TCRdb's table is partial and in-frame only. The table includes about 320,000 clones, more than 90% detected once. The sequenced sample consisted of PBMCs or T cells enriched from blood (not recorded which). These receptors were collected from a man aged 55 to 70 who had recovered from COVID-19.

The chain combines TRBV28 with TRBJ2-7, with 8 bases lining up with TRBD2. The germline gives CDR1 MDHEN, CDR2 SYDVKM. The CDR3 has 16 amino acids. V lost 0 bases and J lost 7; bases outside the gene matches: 11. CDR3 in amino acids: CASSLWASGSAWEQYF. The CDR3 DNA reads TGTGCCAGCAGTTTATGGGCTAGCGGGTCCGCGTGGGAGCAGTACTTC.

The CDR3 DNA sequence: TGCGCCAGCAGCTCCGACGGGGACTCTGGAAACACCATATATTTT. Its protein product is CASSSDGDSGNTIYF. The genes are TRBV5-1 and TRBJ1-3; no definite D call. The CDR3 totals 15 residues. Germline assignment: CDR1 SGHRS and CDR2 YFSETQ. V shed 3 bases and J shed 0 bases, with 10 bases lying between them.

The V call is TRBV27, the J call TRBJ2-2, with TRBD2 matching 12 bases. CDR1 is MNHEY, CDR2 SMNVEV, per germline (reference sequence). Germline trimming cut 5 bases from V and 6 bases from J; bases unmatched to any gene: 13. The CDR3 sequence is 18 residues long. In DNA, the CDR3 is TGTGCCAGCAGTCTACTAGCGGGGGGACAACCGGTCCCCGGGGAGCTGTTTTTT. Protein: CASSLLAGGQPVPGELFF.

The chain combines TRBV19 with TRBJ1-1; TRBD1 aligns across 7 bases. Trimming at V came to 7 bases and at J to 11 bases, leaving 19 bases not matched to a gene. The CDR3 loop spans 15 amino acids. The V gene's germline CDR1 is LNHDA and CDR2 SQIVND (reference sequence). The CDR3 region has the DNA TGTGCCAGTACCGACTCTTGGACAGGACCCACTGGGGCTTTCTTT. Protein sequence: CASTDSWTGPTGAFF.

V and J are TRBV7-2 and TRBJ1-1, with 7 bases aligning to TRBD1. V was pared by 2 bases and J by 2 bases, with 5 bases of the junction left unmatched. CDR3 length: 15 residues. CDR1 SGHTA and CDR2 FQGNSA come from the germline V gene. The CDR3 reads CASSLLYRGNTEAFF. DNA for the CDR3: TGTGCCAGCAGCTTATTGTACAGGGGAAACACTGAAGCTTTCTTT.